This entry concerns a single TCR beta chain. Different DNA sequences within this sample yield the same CDR3. This CDR3 spans 11 amino acids. The V end was cut by 3 bases, the J end by 5 bases, with 4 bases between. These data come from a study of control samples from healthy donors and cancer patients. Sequencing was performed with immunoSEQ multiplex PCR; in TCRdb, only in-frame clones are kept and a portion is missing. The sample carries over 100,000 clones, less than 95% recorded once. The receptor was derived from a human donor in good health. The donor label of this sample is uncertain. This chain links TRBV12-3 or TRBV12-4 with TRBJ1-2; no reliable D call. Sample: blood. CDR3 amino acids: CASSLGYGYTF. The CDR3 bases are TGTGCCAGCAGTTTGGGTTATGGCTACACCTTC.